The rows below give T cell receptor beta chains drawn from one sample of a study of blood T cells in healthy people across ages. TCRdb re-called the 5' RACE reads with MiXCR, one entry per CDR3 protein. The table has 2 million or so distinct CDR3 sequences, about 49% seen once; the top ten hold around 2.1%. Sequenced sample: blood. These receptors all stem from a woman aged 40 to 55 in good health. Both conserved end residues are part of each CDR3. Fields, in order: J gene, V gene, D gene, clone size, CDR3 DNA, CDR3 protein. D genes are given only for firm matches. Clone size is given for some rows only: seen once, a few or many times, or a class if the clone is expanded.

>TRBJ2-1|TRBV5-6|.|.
TGTGCCAGCAGCTTGTTTAGGAGGGATGGGGTCTACAATGAGCAGTTCTTC
CASSLFRRDGVYNEQFF
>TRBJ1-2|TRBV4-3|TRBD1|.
TGCGCCAGCAGCCAAGGTCTCGGACAGGGGGCAAATGGCTACACCTTC
CASSQGLGQGANGYTF
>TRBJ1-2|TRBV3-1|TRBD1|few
TGTGCCAGCAGCCAATTAAACAGGGGCTATGGCTACACCTTC
CASSQLNRGYGYTF
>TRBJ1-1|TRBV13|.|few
TGTGCCAGCAGCCAACAGGTGAACACTGAAGCTTTCTTT
CASSQQVNTEAFF
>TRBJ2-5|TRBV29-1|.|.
TGCAGCGTTGGACAGTTACAGGTCAGTGAGCAGTACTTC
CSVGQLQVSEQYF
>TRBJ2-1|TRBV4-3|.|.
TGCGCCAGCAGCCAAGATTCGCTTCCCCCCCGTCTGAGCACAGGTCAATACAATGAGCAGTTCTTC
CASSQDSLPPRLSTGQYNEQFF
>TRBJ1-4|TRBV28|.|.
TGTGCCAGCAGGGCACAGGGAGCAACTAATGAAAAACTGTTTTTT
CASRAQGATNEKLFF
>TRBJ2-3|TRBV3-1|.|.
TGTGCCAGCAGGCGGGGGCTCCAGGAGCCGGTAGATACGCAGTATTTT
CASRRGLQEPVDTQYF
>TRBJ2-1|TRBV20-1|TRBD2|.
TGCAGTGCTAGCCCGCTAGCGGGGGGGAGCTCCTACAATGAGCAGTTCTTC
CSASPLAGGSSYNEQFF
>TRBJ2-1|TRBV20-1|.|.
TGCAGTGCTAGAGTCAGTGAAAGGCAGTTCTTC
CSARVSERQFF
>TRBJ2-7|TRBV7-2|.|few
TGTGCCAGCAGCCCAGACAGCCGGTGGTTGGGGGAGCAGTACTTC
CASSPDSRWLGEQYF
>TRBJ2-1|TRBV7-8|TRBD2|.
TGTGCCAGCAGCCTCTACCGCACCCCGGGACTAGCGGGGGGGAATGAGCAGTTCTTC
CASSLYRTPGLAGGNEQFF
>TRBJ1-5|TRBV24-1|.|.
TGTGCCACCAGTGATCCCCTGACGGCCCCGGCCCAGCATTTT
CATSDPLTAPAQHF
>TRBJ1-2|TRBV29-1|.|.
TGCAGCGTTGAAGGGAGTGAATTCTATGGCTACACCTTC
CSVEGSEFYGYTF
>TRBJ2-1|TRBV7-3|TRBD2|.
TGTGCCAGCAGTTTAGCGGGGGGGCAGGCTAGCAATGAGCAGCTCTTC
CASSLAGGQASNEQLF
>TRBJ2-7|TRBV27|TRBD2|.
TGTGCCAGCAGTTCGCGTCTAGCGGGGACCTACGAGCAGTACTTC
CASSSRLAGTYEQYF
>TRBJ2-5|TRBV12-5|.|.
TGTGCTAGTGGTCTAGGGGCCAAGCCCCAAGAGACCCAGTACTTC
CASGLGAKPQETQYF
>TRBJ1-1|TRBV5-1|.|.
TGCGCCAGCAGCTTAGGGGTCCGGAACACTGAAGCTTTCTTT
CASSLGVRNTEAFF
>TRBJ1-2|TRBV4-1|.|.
TGCGCCAGCAGCGAAGTGGGAACACTAGGCGGTGGCTACACCTTC
CASSEVGTLGGGYTF
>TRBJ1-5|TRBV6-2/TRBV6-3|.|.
TGTGCCAGCAGTCCTCCACGGCAGCCCCAGCATTTT
CASSPPRQPQHF
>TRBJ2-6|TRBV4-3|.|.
TGCGCCAGCAGCCAACAGACAGGCTCTGGGGCCAACGTCCTGACTTTC
CASSQQTGSGANVLTF
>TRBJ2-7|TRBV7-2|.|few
TGTGCCAGCAGCCCGGGAAACACTTGGCCCTACGAGCAGTACTTC
CASSPGNTWPYEQYF
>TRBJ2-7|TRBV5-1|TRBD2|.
TGCGCCAGCAGCTTTACAGCGGGGGCCTACGAGCAGTACTTC
CASSFTAGAYEQYF
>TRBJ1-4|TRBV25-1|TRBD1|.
TGTGCCAGCAGTGGCCAAGGACAGGGAGGAAAACTGTTTTTT
CASSGQGQGGKLFF
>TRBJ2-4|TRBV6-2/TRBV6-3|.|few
TGTGCCAGCAGTTCTAGGGACCCGACAGGACTAAACATTCAGTACTTC
CASSSRDPTGLNIQYF
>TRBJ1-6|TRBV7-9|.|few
TGTGCCAGCAGCTCGGGGTTCAGGGATTCACCCCTCCACTTT
CASSSGFRDSPLHF
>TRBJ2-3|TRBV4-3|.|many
TGCGCCAGCAGCCAAGAACCAGGCCAGAGCACAGATACGCAGTATTTT
CASSQEPGQSTDTQYF
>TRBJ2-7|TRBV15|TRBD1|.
TGTGCCACCAGCAGAGGAATGGGGACAGGGGGCAGCGAGCAGTACTTC
CATSRGMGTGGSEQYF
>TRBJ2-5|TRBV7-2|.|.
TGTGCCAGCAGCCCCGTAAGGGGCGTATTAGAGACCCAGTACTTC
CASSPVRGVLETQYF
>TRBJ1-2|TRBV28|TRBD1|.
TGTGCCAGCAGGTCGAGGGGGCAGGACTATGGCTACACCTTC
CASRSRGQDYGYTF
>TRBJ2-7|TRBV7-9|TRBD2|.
TGTGCCAGCAGCTCACCGGGACTAGCCCCCTACGAGCAGTACTTC
CASSSPGLAPYEQYF
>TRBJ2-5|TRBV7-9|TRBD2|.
TGTGCCAGCAGCTTATTGCGCCTACTAGCGGGGGTACAAGAGACCCAGTACTTC
CASSLLRLLAGVQETQYF
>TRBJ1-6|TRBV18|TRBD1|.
TGTGCCAGCTCTCCTGGACAGGGGACGTCTCCCCTCCACTTT
CASSPGQGTSPLHF
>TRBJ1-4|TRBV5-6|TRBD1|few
TGTGCCAGCAGTCCGACAGGGGAGGAAAAACTGTTTTTT
CASSPTGEEKLFF
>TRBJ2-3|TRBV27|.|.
TGTGCCAGCATCGACAGCACAGATACGCAGTATTTT
CASIDSTDTQYF
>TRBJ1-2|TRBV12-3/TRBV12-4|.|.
TGTGCCAGCAAGGGGGGTAACTATGGCTACACCTTC
CASKGGNYGYTF
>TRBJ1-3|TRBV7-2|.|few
TGTGCCAGCAGCTTAGAAGAGACGGGATACTCTGGAAACACCATATATTTT
CASSLEETGYSGNTIYF
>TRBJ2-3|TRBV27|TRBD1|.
TGTGCCAGCAGTTTCCTCCGGACAGGGAAATCCACAGATACGCAGTATTTT
CASSFLRTGKSTDTQYF
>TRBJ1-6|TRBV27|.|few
TGTGCCAGCAGTTTAAAGCCTTATAATTCACCCCTCCACTTT
CASSLKPYNSPLHF
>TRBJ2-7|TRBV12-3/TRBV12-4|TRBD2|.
TGTGCCAGCAGTGGTACGGCGCGGGGGGTCCACGAGCAGTACTTC
CASSGTARGVHEQYF